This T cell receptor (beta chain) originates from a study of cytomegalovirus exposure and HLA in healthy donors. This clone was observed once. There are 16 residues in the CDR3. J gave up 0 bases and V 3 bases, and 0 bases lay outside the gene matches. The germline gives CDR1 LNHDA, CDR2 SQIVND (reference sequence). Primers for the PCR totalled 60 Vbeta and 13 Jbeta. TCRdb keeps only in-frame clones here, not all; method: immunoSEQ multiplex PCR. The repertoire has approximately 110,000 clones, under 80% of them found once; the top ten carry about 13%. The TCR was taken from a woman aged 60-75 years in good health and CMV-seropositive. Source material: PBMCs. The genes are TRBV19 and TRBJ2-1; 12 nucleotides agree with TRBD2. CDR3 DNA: TGTGCCAGTAGTATGACTAGCGGGAGCTCCTACAATGAGCAGTTCTTC. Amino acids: CASSMTSGSSYNEQFF.